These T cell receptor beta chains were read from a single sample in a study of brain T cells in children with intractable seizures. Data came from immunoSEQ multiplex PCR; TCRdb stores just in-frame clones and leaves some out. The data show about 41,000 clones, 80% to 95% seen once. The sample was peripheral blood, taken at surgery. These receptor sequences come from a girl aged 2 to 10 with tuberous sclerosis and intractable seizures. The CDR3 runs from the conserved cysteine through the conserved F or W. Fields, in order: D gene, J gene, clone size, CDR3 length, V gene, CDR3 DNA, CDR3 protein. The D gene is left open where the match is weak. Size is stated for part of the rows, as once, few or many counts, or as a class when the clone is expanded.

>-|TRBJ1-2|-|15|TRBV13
TGTGCCAGCAGCTTAGTAAGTGTAGAGTATAATGGCTACACCTTC
CASSLVSVEYNGYTF
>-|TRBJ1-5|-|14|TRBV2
TGTGCCAGCAGTGTGAGGTTTTCAAATCAGCCCCAGCATTTT
CASSVRFSNQPQHF
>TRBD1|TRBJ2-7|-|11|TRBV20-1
TGCAGTGCTAGAGTTGGGACAGGGCAGTACTTC
CSARVGTGQYF
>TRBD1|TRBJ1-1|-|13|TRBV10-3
TGTGCCATCAGAAACAGGGGGAACACTGAAGCTTTCTTT
CAIRNRGNTEAFF
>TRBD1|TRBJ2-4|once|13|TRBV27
TGTGCCAGCAGTCCGACAGGGAGAAACATTCAGTACTTC
CASSPTGRNIQYF
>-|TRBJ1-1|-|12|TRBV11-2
TGTGCCAGCAGCTTGTTGAACACTGAAGCTTTCTTT
CASSLLNTEAFF
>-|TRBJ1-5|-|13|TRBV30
TGTGCCTGGGGCAGCGATAGCAATCAGCCCCAGCATTTT
CAWGSDSNQPQHF
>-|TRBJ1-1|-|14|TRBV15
TGTGCCACCAGCAGAAGGGGAGCGAACACTGAAGCTTTCTTT
CATSRRGANTEAFF
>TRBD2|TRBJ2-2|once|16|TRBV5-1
TGCGCCAGCAGCGGGGGGACTAGCGGAAACACCGGGGAGCTGTTTTTT
CASSGGTSGNTGELFF
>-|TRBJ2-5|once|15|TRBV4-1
TGCGCCAGCAGCGAGGGACTGCGGGGTAGGGAGACCCAGTACTTC
CASSEGLRGRETQYF
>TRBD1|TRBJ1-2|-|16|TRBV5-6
TGTGCCAGCAGCTTTACGGGACAGGGGACGGGCTATGGCTACACCTTC
CASSFTGQGTGYGYTF
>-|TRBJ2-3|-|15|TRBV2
TGTGCCAGCAGTGGAACAGGGGAGGGCCCAGATACGCAGTATTTT
CASSGTGEGPDTQYF
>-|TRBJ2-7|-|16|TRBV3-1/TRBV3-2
TGTGCCAGCAGCCAAGAAGGTAATGGGGGATACTACGAGCAGTACTTC
CASSQEGNGGYYEQYF
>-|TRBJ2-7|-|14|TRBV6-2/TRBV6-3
TGTGCCAGCAGTTACCCGGTCGGAAACTACGAGCAGTACTTC
CASSYPVGNYEQYF
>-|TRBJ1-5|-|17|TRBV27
TGTGCCAGCTCCCCCTTGGGGGCGGGGGCTACGGGTCAGCCCCAGCATTTT
CASSPLGAGATGQPQHF
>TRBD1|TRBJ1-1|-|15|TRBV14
TGTGCCAGCAGCCACCTCGACAGGGAGACTACTGAAGCTTTCTTT
CASSHLDRETTEAFF
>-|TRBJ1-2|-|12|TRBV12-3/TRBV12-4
TGTGCCAGCAGCCCCCGTAATGATGGCTACACCTTC
CASSPRNDGYTF
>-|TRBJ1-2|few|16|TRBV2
TGTGCCAGCAGACCGGTGAGGGCCGTTACTAACTATGGCTACACCTTC
CASRPVRAVTNYGYTF
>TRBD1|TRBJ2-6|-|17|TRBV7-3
TGTGCCAGCAGCTTAGCAGGGGGCCACTCTGGGGCCAACGTCCTGACTTTC
CASSLAGGHSGANVLTF
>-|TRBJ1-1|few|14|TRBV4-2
TGTGCCAGCAGCTCGACCCGGGGTGGTGCTGAAGCTTTCTTT
CASSSTRGGAEAFF
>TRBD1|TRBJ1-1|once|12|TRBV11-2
TGTGCCAGCAGCCTGACAGGGCCGGGAGCTTTCTTT
CASSLTGPGAFF
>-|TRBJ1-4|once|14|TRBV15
TGTGCCACCAGCAGCCAGTCCCACGGGGAAAAACTGTTTTTT
CATSSQSHGEKLFF
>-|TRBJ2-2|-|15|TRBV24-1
TGTGCCACCAGTGATACTGCGCCGCAAAGGGGGGAGCTGTTTTTT
CATSDTAPQRGELFF
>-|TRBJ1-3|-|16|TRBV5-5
TGTGCCAGCAGCCAAATCATGGAGTCCTCTGGAAACACCATATATTTT
CASSQIMESSGNTIYF
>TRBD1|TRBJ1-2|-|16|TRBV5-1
TGCGCCAGCAGCCGCGGACCGACAGGGCTGGACTATGGCTACACCTTC
CASSRGPTGLDYGYTF
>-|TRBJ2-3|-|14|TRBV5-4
TGTGCTAGCAGATCGGATTTGGACACAGATACGCAGTATTTT
CASRSDLDTDTQYF
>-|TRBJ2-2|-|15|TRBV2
TGTGCCAGCAGTTTAGGGACTCTTAACACCGGGGAGCTGTTTTTT
CASSLGTLNTGELFF
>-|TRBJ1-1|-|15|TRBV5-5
TGTGCCAGCAGCTTCTCCGGCGGTGGAGGCACTGAAGCTTTCTTT
CASSFSGGGGTEAFF
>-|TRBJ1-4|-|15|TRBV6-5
TGTGCCAGCAGTTACTCGGGAAGAGGTGCTGAAAAACTGTTTTTT
CASSYSGRGAEKLFF
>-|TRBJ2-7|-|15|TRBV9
TGTGCCAGCAGCGTAGGTTCCGGGAGCTCCTACGAGCAGTACTTC
CASSVGSGSSYEQYF
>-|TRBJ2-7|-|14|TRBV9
TGTGCCAGCAGAGGACCCCATTGGGGCTACGAGCAGTACTTC
CASRGPHWGYEQYF
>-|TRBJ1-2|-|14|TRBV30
TGTGCCTGGAGTGTACAAGGAGCAACCTATGGCTACACCTTC
CAWSVQGATYGYTF
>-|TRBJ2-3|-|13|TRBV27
TGTGCCAGCAGTTTTGCGAGCACAGATACGCAGTATTTT
CASSFASTDTQYF
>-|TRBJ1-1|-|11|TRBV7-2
TGTGCCAGCAGCTTGGTCACTGAAGCTTTCTTT
CASSLVTEAFF
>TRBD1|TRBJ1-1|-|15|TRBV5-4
TGTGCCAGCAGCTTAACTTCAGGGGGCGGGTCTGAAGCTTTCTTT
CASSLTSGGGSEAFF
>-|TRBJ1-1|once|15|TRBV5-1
TGCGCCAGCAGCTTGGAACCGGGCGTGAACACTGAAGCTTTCTTT
CASSLEPGVNTEAFF
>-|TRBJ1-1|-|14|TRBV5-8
TGTGCCAGCAGCTTGGCCAGGTTGAACACTGAAGCTTTCTTT
CASSLARLNTEAFF
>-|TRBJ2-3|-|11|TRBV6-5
TGTGCCACCAGGACCGTGGATACGCAGTATTTT
CATRTVDTQYF
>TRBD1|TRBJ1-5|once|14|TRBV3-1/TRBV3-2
TGTGCCAGCAGCCGAGGACAGGGGAATCAGCCCCAGCATTTT
CASSRGQGNQPQHF
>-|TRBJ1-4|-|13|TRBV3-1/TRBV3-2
TGTGCCAGCAGCCCGGGGGGTAATGAAAAACTGTTTTTT
CASSPGGNEKLFF
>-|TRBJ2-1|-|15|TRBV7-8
TGTGCCAGCAGCTTAGCCGGGGTTAGTTTGAATGAGCAGTTCTTC
CASSLAGVSLNEQFF
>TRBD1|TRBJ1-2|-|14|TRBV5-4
TGTGCCAGCAGCTTAGGACAGGCTAACTATGGCTACACCTTC
CASSLGQANYGYTF
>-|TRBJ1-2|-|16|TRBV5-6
TGTGCCAGCAGCTTGACAGCGGGAGATTTTAACTATGGCTACACCTTC
CASSLTAGDFNYGYTF
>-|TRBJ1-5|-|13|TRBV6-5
TGTGCCAGCAGTCCGACTTTTAATCAGCCCCAGCATTTT
CASSPTFNQPQHF
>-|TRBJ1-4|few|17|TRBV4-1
TGCGCCAGCAGCCAAGATCGGTCGACACCAACTAATGAAAAACTGTTTTTT
CASSQDRSTPTNEKLFF
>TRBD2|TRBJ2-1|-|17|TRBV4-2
TGTGCCAGCAGCCAAGATCCACCCAGCGGGGGCCACAATGAGCAGTTCTTC
CASSQDPPSGGHNEQFF
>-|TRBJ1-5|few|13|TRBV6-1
TGTGCCAGCAGTGATGTCGGGGCTCAGCCCCAGCATTTT
CASSDVGAQPQHF
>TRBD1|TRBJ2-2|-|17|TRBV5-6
TGTGCCAGCAGCCTAGACAGGGGAATATTGAACACCGGGGAGCTGTTTTTT
CASSLDRGILNTGELFF
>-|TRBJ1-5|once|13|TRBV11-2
TGTGCCAGCAGCAAGGACAGATATCAGCCCCAGCATTTT
CASSKDRYQPQHF
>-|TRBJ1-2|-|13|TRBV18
TGTGCCAGCTCAGGGAAAAGAATTGATGGCTACACCTTC
CASSGKRIDGYTF